A selection of T cell receptor beta chains follows, all from one sample in a study of CD4 T cells in relation to SARS-CoV-2 and coronaviruses. The table came from immunoSEQ multiplex PCR; TCRdb's copy has only in-frame clones and leaves some out. The table has about 68,000 clones, 93% seen once. The sequenced material came from naive CD4+ T cells from PBMCs. Receptors originate from a human donor in good health. Both conserved end residues are part of each CDR3. A D gene is named only where the DNA matches it firmly. Clone size is stated in some rows and not others, as once, few, many or a class when expanded.

abundance | d_gene | j_gene | v_gene | CDR3nt | CDR3aa
. | TRBD2 | TRBJ2-1 | TRBV15 | TGTGCCACCAGCAGAGATAGCGGGGGCTCCTACAATGAGCAGTTCTTC | CATSRDSGGSYNEQFF
once | . | TRBJ1-5 | TRBV18 | TGTGCCAGCTCACCAAATACAGGGTTAAGCAATCAGCCCCAGCATTTT | CASSPNTGLSNQPQHF
. | . | TRBJ2-5 | TRBV18 | TGTGCCAGCTCACCAGGGGTGTCACAAGAGACCCAGTACTTC | CASSPGVSQETQYF
. | TRBD2 | TRBJ2-3 | TRBV7-3 | TGTGCCAGCAGCTTAGTAGCGGGGGGATCCGATACGCAGTATTTT | CASSLVAGGSDTQYF
. | . | TRBJ1-2 | TRBV5-1 | TGCGCCAGCAGCTTGGGACAGAGTAACTATGGCTACACCTTC | CASSLGQSNYGYTF
. | TRBD1 | TRBJ2-7 | TRBV6-5 | TGTGCCAGCAGAGGGACAGGGGGGAACGAGCAGTACTTC | CASRGTGGNEQYF
once | . | TRBJ1-5 | TRBV7-9 | TGTGCCAGCAGCTTCCGAGGGGCCGACAATCAGCCCCAGCATTTT | CASSFRGADNQPQHF
. | . | TRBJ1-5 | TRBV5-4 | TGTGCCAGCAGCTACGACAAGGGTGATCAGCCCCAGCATTTT | CASSYDKGDQPQHF
. | . | TRBJ2-5 | TRBV19 | TGTGCCAGTAGTATCGGAGGGGGCCTCCGAGAGACCCAGTACTTC | CASSIGGGLRETQYF
. | TRBD1 | TRBJ2-3 | TRBV9 | TGTGCCAGCAGCCTCACAGGGGGCACTAGCGCAGATACGCAGTATTTT | CASSLTGGTSADTQYF
. | TRBD2 | TRBJ2-6 | TRBV27 | TGTGCCAGCAGTCTCCTACCCGGGACTAGCGGCACTGGGGCCAACGTCCTGACTTTC | CASSLLPGTSGTGANVLTF
. | . | TRBJ2-2 | TRBV7-8 | TGTGCCAGCAGCTTTGGGTCCAGGGGTTACACCGGGGAGCTGTTTTTT | CASSFGSRGYTGELFF
. | TRBD1 | TRBJ1-1 | TRBV18 | TGTGCCAGCTCACTAGGGACAGGGGGCGTCACTGAAGCTTTCTTT | CASSLGTGGVTEAFF
. | TRBD2 | TRBJ2-5 | TRBV28 | TGTGCCAGCAGTTCGGTCCAGGGGGCCGTGACTAGCGGGGGTCCCCACCGGGAGACCCAGTACTTC | CASSSVQGAVTSGGPHRETQYF
. | TRBD2 | TRBJ2-4 | TRBV9 | TGTGCCAGCAGCGTAGCTGGGACTAGATTAAACATTCAGTACTTC | CASSVAGTRLNIQYF
. | . | TRBJ1-1 | TRBV7-3 | TGTGCCAGCAGCTTGGGTGAGGGTGCGGCTGAAGCTTTCTTT | CASSLGEGAAEAFF
. | TRBD1 | TRBJ1-3 | TRBV12-3/TRBV12-4 | TGTGCCAGCAGTCCACAGGGGCTGGGCACCATATATTTT | CASSPQGLGTIYF
. | . | TRBJ1-2 | TRBV7-3 | TGTGCCAGCAGCCCGGGACACGGGAACTATGGCTACACCTTC | CASSPGHGNYGYTF
. | TRBD2 | TRBJ2-7 | TRBV5-1 | TGCGCCAGCAGCCTAGCTAGCGGGAGTCGGTACGAGCAGTACTTC | CASSLASGSRYEQYF
. | TRBD1 | TRBJ1-6 | TRBV27 | TGTGCCAGCAGTCCGATTGGACAGGGTAATTCACCCCTCCACTTT | CASSPIGQGNSPLHF